These 24 T cell receptor beta chains share one sample of origin, sequenced in a study of blood T cell repertoires in COVID-19. This table comes from immunoSEQ multiplex PCR, and its TCRdb copy is limited to in-frame clones, with some not included. The repertoire holds 70,000 to 95,000 clones, with almost 90% as singletons. The sample comprised peripheral blood. These receptors originate from a woman older than 75 with acute or convalescent COVID-19.

The chain recombines TRBV6-5 with TRBJ1-5; the match to TRBD1 covers 7 bases. The CDR3 consists of 15 residues. From germline, CDR1 is MNHEY and CDR2 SVGAGI. The J segment lost 2 bases and the V segment lost 5 bases, leaving 6 bases of the junction unmatched. The CDR3 sequence: CASSTGVVGNQPQHF. CDR3 coding DNA: TGTGCCAGCAGTACAGGGGTGGTTGGCAATCAGCCCCAGCATTTT.

The chain combines TRBV5-1 with TRBJ2-1; 11 bases are a match to TRBD2. Trimming at V came to 3 bases and at J to 3 bases, leaving 5 bases not matched to a gene. The CDR3 loop spans 16 amino acids. Germline loops: CDR1 SGHRS, CDR2 YFSETQ. The CDR3 loop is CASSSSTSGSYNEQFF. DNA of the CDR3: TGCGCCAGCAGCTCGTCCACTAGCGGGAGCTACAATGAGCAGTTCTTC.

The rearrangement joins TRBV9 to TRBJ2-3; possible D gene TRBD1, 5 bases. Trimming took 0 bases from V and 4 from J, leaving 9 bases between them. Germline values: CDR1 SGDLS, CDR2 YYNGEE. The CDR3 is made up of 14 amino acids. This chain's CDR3 is CASSVGQFADTQYF. Written as DNA, the CDR3 is TGTGCCAGCAGCGTAGGACAGTTCGCAGATACGCAGTATTTT.

The chain carries TRBV15 and TRBJ1-4; the D gene is possibly TRBD1 (5 bases). This CDR3 contains 15 residues. Deletions cut 1 base from V and 7 bases from J, with 13 bases between. CDR1 and CDR2 from the germline V gene are LNHNV and YYDKDF (reference sequence). The CDR3 DNA reads TGTGCCACCAGCAGAGGGAACGGGGGAAGTGAAAAACTGTTTTTT. It translates to CATSRGNGGSEKLFF.

This clone has just one count. V gene TRBV30 combines with J gene TRBJ2-6; D not resolved. This CDR3 contains 12 residues. The V end lost 6 bases, the J end lost 1 base, and 4 bases lay between the germline ends. CDR1 and CDR2 (germline): GTSNPN, SVGIG (reference sequence). The CDR3: CACLSGANVLTF. CDR3 bases: TGTGCCTGCCTTTCTGGGGCCAACGTCCTGACTTTC.

The chain carries TRBV9 and TRBJ2-7; TRBD1 might be the D (6 bases). The length of the CDR3 is 13 residues. CDR1 and CDR2 from the germline V gene are SGDLS and YYNGEE. V lost 5 bases and J lost 6, with 15 bases in between. In DNA, the CDR3 is TGTGCCAGCAGTCGGGACACCGCCGCCGAGCAGTACTTC. Its protein product is CASSRDTAAEQYF.

The rearrangement links TRBV4-2 to TRBJ1-6; D is possibly TRBD1 (5 bases). There are 15 residues in the CDR3. Deletions cut 0 bases from V and 8 bases from J, with 11 bases between. CDR1 and CDR2 from the germline V gene are LGHNA and YNFKEQ. The CDR3 spells CASSQDVSRDSPLHF. As DNA, the CDR3 is TGTGCCAGCAGCCAAGATGTGTCCAGGGATTCACCCCTCCACTTT.

In its sample, this clone was seen once. CDR3 coding DNA: TGTGCCAGCAGCTCTCCCGGGACTAGGGCCCTCCCCCAAGAGACCCAGTACTTC. Its protein is CASSSPGTRALPQETQYF. The chain has TRBV7-2 and TRBJ2-5; 8 nucleotides align to TRBD2. Germline V gives CDR1 SGHTA, CDR2 FQGNSA. The CDR3 has 18 amino acids. J gave up 1 base and V 4 bases, and 14 bases lay outside the gene matches.

V gene TRBV10-3 combines with J gene TRBJ1-1; 7 bases align to TRBD1. The J segment lost 5 bases and the V segment lost 4 bases, leaving 7 bases of the junction unmatched. The CDR3 is made up of 14 amino acids. The V gene's germline CDR1 is ENHRY and CDR2 SYGVKD. CDR3 DNA sequence: TGTGCCATCAGTGGGAGACAGGGTTTGACTGAAGCTTTCTTT. Its translation: CAISGRQGLTEAFF.

This sequence joins TRBV6-2 or TRBV6-3 and TRBJ2-5; weak D call: TRBD1 (6 bases). The CDR3 extends over 14 amino acids. V lost 2 bases to trimming and J lost 7 bases, with 14 bases between them. The germline V gene encodes CDR1 MNHEY and CDR2 SVGEGT. The CDR3 is CASSYPDSTRTQYF. The DNA of the CDR3 is TGTGCCAGCAGTTACCCGGACAGTACCAGGACCCAGTACTTC.

The V gene is TRBV18, the J gene TRBJ1-1; TRBD1 agrees at 9 bases. Per the germline V gene, CDR1 is KGHSH and CDR2 is LQKENI. J gave up 8 bases and V 0 bases, and 10 bases lay outside the gene matches. The CDR3 is 16 residues long. The CDR3 DNA follows: TGTGCCAGCTCACCACCGTCCAATACAGGGGGCAGGGAAGCTTTCTTT. This sequence encodes CASSPPSNTGGREAFF. Variable domain in full (rest from reference TRBV18 and TRBJ1-1): NAGVMQNPRHLVRRRGQEARLRCSPMKGHSHVYWYRQLPEEGLKFMVYLQKENIIDESGMPKERFSAEFPKEGPSILRIQQVVRGDSAAYFCASSPPSNTGGREAFFGQGTRLTVV.

The rearrangement joins TRBV7-2 to TRBJ2-5; weak D call: TRBD1 (7 bases). The germline gives CDR1 SGHTA, CDR2 FQGNSA. V lost 2 bases, J lost 5 bases, and 12 bases lay in between. CDR3 length equals 14 residues. The DNA for the CDR3 is TGTGCCAGCAGCTTACAGACAGGGAGGGAGACCCAGTACTTC. This gives the protein CASSLQTGRETQYF.

The chain couples TRBV7-3 to TRBJ2-2; 8 bases fit TRBD1. The CDR3 is 15 residues long. The germline V gene encodes CDR1 SGHTA and CDR2 FQGTGA. V lost 4 bases to trimming and J lost 5 bases; unmatched junction nucleotides: 6. CDR3 nucleotide sequence: TGTGCCAGCAGCTCACAGGGGGACCGTACCGGGGAGCTGTTTTTT. It is translated as CASSSQGDRTGELFF. Together with reference TRBV7-3 and TRBJ2-2, the CDR3 gives the full variable domain: GAGVSQTPSNKVTEKGKYVELRCDPISGHTALYWYRQSLGQGPEFLIYFQGTGAADDSGLPNDRFFAVRPEGSVSTLKIQRTERGDSAVYLCASSSQGDRTGELFFGEGSRLTVL.

This clone was seen only a few times. The chain uses TRBV5-1 and TRBJ1-1; 8 bases are a match to TRBD1. The CDR3 covers 15 residues. V gave up 4 bases and J gave up 1 base; unmatched junction bases: 6. The V gene's germline CDR1 is SGHRS and CDR2 YFSETQ. The CDR3 nucleotides read TGCGCCAGCAGCGTCACCGGGACAGGGAACACTGAAGCTTTCTTT. As protein: CASSVTGTGNTEAFF.

The V and J genes are TRBV3-1 (or the pseudogene TRBV3-2) and TRBJ1-1; TRBD1 might be the D (5 bases). The CDR3 is made up of 13 amino acids. CDR1 and CDR2 (germline): LGHDT, YNNKEL (reference sequence). Trimming took off 6 bases at V and 3 bases at J, with 11 bases between the two ends. The CDR3 here is CASSRGGYTEAFF. For the CDR3, the DNA is TGTGCCAGCAGTCGGGGGGGTTACACTGAAGCTTTCTTT.

The chain couples TRBV27 to TRBJ2-7, with D unclear. V dropped 3 bases and J dropped 6 bases, with 12 bases sitting between them. CDR3 length equals 13 residues. The germline gives CDR1 MNHEY, CDR2 SMNVEV (reference sequence). This CDR3 is CASSFPGSGEQYF. The CDR3 DNA is TGTGCCAGCAGTTTCCCGGGTTCGGGCGAGCAGTACTTC.

The CDR3 is CATSRGRGPTGELFF. The DNA for the CDR3 is TGTGCCACCAGCAGGGGGCGGGGACCCACCGGGGAGCTGTTTTTT. This chain uses TRBV15 with TRBJ2-2; D might be TRBD2 (6 bases). The CDR3 sequence is 15 residues long. Per the germline V gene, CDR1 is LNHNV and CDR2 is YYDKDF (reference sequence). V dropped 3 bases and J dropped 4 bases, with 12 bases sitting between them.

This chain joins TRBV10-2 and TRBJ2-1, with D tentatively TRBD2 (5 bases). Germline CDR1 WSHSY, CDR2 SAAADI. The CDR3 totals 15 residues. V gave up 7 bases and J gave up 5 bases, with 18 bases separating them. For the CDR3, the DNA is TGCGCCAGCATCCTGGACGCTCGGGATCACAATGAGCAGTTCTTC. Translation: CASILDARDHNEQFF.

The chain is built from TRBV19 and TRBJ1-4, with 11 bases that match TRBD1. V shed 3 bases, J shed 0 bases, and the junction held 3 bases outside the gene matches. The germline gives CDR1 LNHDA, CDR2 SQIVND (reference sequence). This CDR3 comprises 17 residues. The DNA of the CDR3 is TGTGCCAGTAGTATCACGGGACAGGGGGCAACTAATGAAAAACTGTTTTTT. This codes for CASSITGQGATNEKLFF.

The chain has TRBV2 and TRBJ1-5; the match to TRBD1 covers 7 bases. J was trimmed by 7 bases and V by 2 bases; bases with no gene match: 11. The germline V gene has CDR1 SNHLY and CDR2 FYNNEI. CDR3 length: 16 residues. The CDR3: CASSEFRAGGEQPQHF. The CDR3 region has the DNA TGTGCCAGCAGTGAATTCCGGGCAGGGGGTGAGCAGCCCCAGCATTTT.

V and J are TRBV29-1 and TRBJ2-2; D remains ambiguous. Trimming removed 4 bases at V and 6 bases at J, with 9 bases between. CDR3 length: 12 amino acids. Germline V lookup: CDR1 SQVTM, CDR2 ANQGSEA. DNA of the CDR3: TGCAGCGTTGCAGATCGTCCCGGGGAGCTGTTTTTT. Translation gives CSVADRPGELFF.

This clone was seen a few times. V and J are TRBV7-9 and TRBJ2-3, with D perhaps TRBD1 (6 bases). Trimming took 1 base from V and 4 from J, leaving 15 bases between them. The CDR3 extends over 16 amino acids. Germline CDR1 is SEHNR and CDR2 is FQNEAQ (reference sequence). CDR3 DNA: TGTGCCAGCAGCTTAGAGAAGGCAGGGGTCGCAGATACGCAGTATTTT. Its translation is CASSLEKAGVADTQYF.

This clone has just one count. The J gene is TRBJ2-3, the V gene TRBV7-8; TRBD2 aligns across 10 bases. V lost 5 bases, J lost 4 bases, and 9 bases stayed unmatched. The germline V gene has CDR1 SGHVS and CDR2 FQNEAQ. This CDR3 has 16 residues. The CDR3 spells CASSLGEAGGPDTQYF. The CDR3, as DNA: TGTGCCAGCAGCCTGGGAGAAGCGGGGGGGCCAGATACGCAGTATTTT.

This chain links TRBV7-2 with TRBJ2-7; D might be TRBD2 (7 bases). The CDR3 extends over 13 amino acids. Germline V gene sequence: CDR1 SGHTA, CDR2 FQGNSA. V lost 4 bases and J lost 7, with 14 bases in between. The CDR3 nucleotides read TGTGCCAGCAGCTCCCCGGGGGGCCGGGAGCAGTACTTC. It translates to CASSSPGGREQYF.